Listed below are T cell receptor beta chains from one sample, sequenced in a study of regulatory T cells in long-lasting Graves disease. MiXCR, applied by TCRdb to the multiplex PCR reads, yields one record per CDR3 protein. The sample lists more than 350,000 distinct CDR3 sequences; around 14% were seen once. These data were also reused for a study on T cells in Graves' hyperthyroidism and ophthalmopathy.

Sample: peripheral blood mononuclear cells (PBMCs), taken at new diagnosis, from a patient treated with antithyroid drugs. The receptors were sampled from a woman under 40 with Graves disease. The CDR3 runs from the conserved cysteine through the conserved F or W. Each record gives: D gene, V gene, J gene, clone size, CDR3 protein, CDR3 DNA. The D gene is left open where the match is weak. Rows give clone size only sometimes, using once, few, many, or a class for an expanded clone.

-	TRBV12-3/TRBV12-4	TRBJ2-1	many	CASNGGRGSVSYNEQFF	TGTGCCAGCAATGGGGGTCGGGGGAGTGTCTCCTACAATGAGCAGTTCTTC
TRBD1	TRBV28	TRBJ2-1	many	CASSPRQGLGIVQFF	TGTGCCAGCAGCCCGCGACAGGGCCTGGGTATCGTGCAGTTCTTC
TRBD2	TRBV5-1	TRBJ2-4	many	CASSTGTSGSENIQYF	TGCGCCAGCAGCACCGGGACTAGCGGGAGTGAAAACATTCAGTACTTC
-	TRBV27	TRBJ1-1	-	CASSLTVRTEAFF	TGTGCCAGCAGTTTGACAGTAAGGACTGAAGCTTTCTTT
-	TRBV14	TRBJ1-2	few	CASSQVIGRLSNYGYTF	TGTGCCAGCAGCCAAGTAATAGGTCGCCTCTCTAACTATGGCTACACCTTC
TRBD2	TRBV12-3/TRBV12-4	TRBJ2-2	many	CAIGTSGNTGELFF	TGTGCCATAGGGACTAGCGGGAACACCGGGGAGCTGTTTTTT
-	TRBV18	TRBJ2-5	many	CASSNKRSQYF	TGTGCCAGCTCAAATAAGAGATCCCAGTACTTC
-	TRBV12-3/TRBV12-4	TRBJ2-7	-	CASSLFRRSYEQYF	TGTGCCAGCAGTTTATTTCGTCGATCCTACGAGCAGTACTTC
-	TRBV20-1	TRBJ1-5	many	CSASHGNQPQHF	TGCAGTGCTAGCCACGGCAATCAGCCCCAGCATTTT
-	TRBV12-3/TRBV12-4	TRBJ1-1	many	CASRPTWGGAMNTEAFF	TGTGCCAGCAGACCCACATGGGGGGGAGCCATGAACACTGAAGCTTTCTTT
-	TRBV7-9	TRBJ2-3	many	CASSLGQTSTDTQYF	TGTGCCAGCAGTTTAGGCCAAACTAGCACAGATACGCAGTATTTT
TRBD2	TRBV15	TRBJ2-1	few	CATSREVIAGGYNEQFF	TGTGCCACCAGCAGAGAAGTTATAGCGGGAGGGTACAATGAGCAGTTCTTC
-	TRBV28	TRBJ1-5	-	CASRPGRRSNQPQHF	TGTGCCAGCAGGCCGGGACGAAGAAGCAATCAGCCCCAGCATTTT
-	TRBV12-3/TRBV12-4	TRBJ2-2	many	CASSDSEWSGELFF	TGTGCCAGCAGCGACAGCGAATGGTCCGGGGAGCTGTTTTTT
TRBD2	TRBV20-1	TRBJ2-7	many	CSARGLAGVQNEQYF	TGCAGTGCTAGGGGACTAGCGGGAGTGCAAAACGAGCAGTACTTC
TRBD2	TRBV24-1	TRBJ2-1	few	CATSDLAGGHEQFF	TGTGCCACCAGTGATCTAGCGGGAGGCCATGAGCAGTTCTTC
TRBD2	TRBV11-2	TRBJ2-5	many	CASSLVGLAGVIETQYF	TGTGCCAGCAGCTTAGTTGGACTAGCGGGAGTAATAGAGACCCAGTACTTC
TRBD2	TRBV7-9	TRBJ2-4	few	CASSVIAGVGNIQYF	TGTGCCAGCAGCGTTATAGCGGGAGTTGGAAACATTCAGTACTTC
TRBD2	TRBV6-5	TRBJ2-2	-	CASSYSLAGEGGELFF	TGTGCCAGCAGTTACTCGCTAGCGGGAGAAGGCGGGGAGCTGTTTTTT
TRBD2	TRBV9	TRBJ2-1	few	CASSGTSGTSDEQFF	TGTGCCAGCAGCGGCACCTCCGGGACTAGTGATGAGCAGTTCTTC
-	TRBV18	TRBJ1-2	-	CASSPSGTDNYGYTF	TGTGCCAGCTCACCGTCGGGGACGGATAACTATGGCTACACCTTC
-	TRBV20-1	TRBJ2-2	many	CSASGHLNTGELFF	TGCAGTGCCAGTGGACACCTGAACACCGGGGAGCTGTTTTTT
-	TRBV11-2	TRBJ2-3	-	CASSLESGSDTQYF	TGTGCCAGCAGCTTAGAATCGGGTTCAGATACGCAGTATTTT
-	TRBV29-1	TRBJ2-3	many	CSVSGSSGTDTQYF	TGCAGCGTCTCGGGCTCCAGCGGCACAGATACGCAGTATTTT
-	TRBV6-2/TRBV6-3	TRBJ2-1	few	CASSDKEYNEQFF	TGTGCCAGCAGTGACAAGGAATACAATGAGCAGTTCTTC
TRBD2	TRBV11-2	TRBJ2-3	-	CASSLEGSGWYTDTQYF	TGTGCCAGCAGCTTAGAAGGTAGCGGGTGGTACACAGATACGCAGTATTTT
-	TRBV12-3/TRBV12-4	TRBJ2-6	many	CATDVSGEGANVLTF	TGTGCCACAGATGTGTCAGGGGAGGGGGCCAACGTCCTGACTTTC
TRBD2	TRBV28	TRBJ2-7	-	CASSRSGRAFYEQYF	TGTGCCAGCAGTCGAAGCGGGAGGGCCTTCTACGAGCAGTACTTC
-	TRBV5-1	TRBJ2-5	few	CASSRSSEQETQYF	TGCGCCAGCAGCCGGTCGTCTGAACAAGAGACCCAGTACTTC
-	TRBV7-9	TRBJ1-1	-	CASSPSPGGTLNTEAFF	TGTGCCAGCAGCCCCTCCCCCGGGGGAACCCTGAACACTGAAGCTTTCTTT
-	TRBV4-1	TRBJ2-7	-	CASSQAGGFDEQYF	TGCGCCAGCAGCCAGGCCGGAGGGTTCGACGAGCAGTACTTC